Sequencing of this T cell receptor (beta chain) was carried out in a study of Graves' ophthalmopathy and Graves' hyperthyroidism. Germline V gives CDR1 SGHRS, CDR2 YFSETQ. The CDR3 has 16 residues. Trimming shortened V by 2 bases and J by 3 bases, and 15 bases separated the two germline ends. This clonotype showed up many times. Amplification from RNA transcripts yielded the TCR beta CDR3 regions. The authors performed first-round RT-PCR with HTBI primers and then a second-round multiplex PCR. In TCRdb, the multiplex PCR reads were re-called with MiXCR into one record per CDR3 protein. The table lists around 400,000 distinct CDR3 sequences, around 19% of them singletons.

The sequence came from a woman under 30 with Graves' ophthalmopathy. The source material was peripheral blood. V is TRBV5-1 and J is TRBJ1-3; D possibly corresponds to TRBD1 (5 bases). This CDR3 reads CASSFNWDGSGNTIYF. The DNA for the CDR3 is TGCGCCAGCAGCTTTAATTGGGACGGCAGTGGAAACACCATATATTTT.